The 15 T cell receptor beta chains listed next were all sequenced from one sample in a study of blood T cell repertoires in COVID-19. Sequenced by immunoSEQ multiplex PCR; TCRdb stores in-frame clones only, minus some. This sample has about 400,000 clones, with about 87% found just once. The sample consisted of PBMCs or T cells enriched from blood (not recorded which). The source is a man between 40 and 49 years old in a cohort exposed to, infected with or recovered from COVID-19 (not recorded which).

V gene TRBV5-1 combines with J gene TRBJ2-4; 7 bases are shared with TRBD2. From germline, CDR1 is SGHRS and CDR2 YFSETQ. This CDR3 is 12 amino acids long. V trimming: 7 bases; J trimming: 3 bases; junction bases outside the gene matches: 1. In DNA form, the CDR3 reads TGCGCCAGCCCGGGGGGCAAAAACATTCAGTACTTC. Translation: CASPGGKNIQYF.

The chain carries TRBV6-4 and TRBJ2-1; 13 positions agree with TRBD2. CDR1 MRHNA and CDR2 SNTAGT come from the germline V gene. CDR3 length: 15 residues. J gave up 4 bases and V 4 bases, and 1 base lay outside the gene matches. Here the CDR3 reads CASSVLAGGYNEQFF. The CDR3 coding sequence is TGTGCCAGCAGTGTACTAGCGGGAGGGTACAATGAGCAGTTCTTC.

In DNA, the CDR3 is TGTGCCAGCAGCTTATTTCCAGGGAGGGTCTACGAGCAGTACTTC. Translation gives CASSLFPGRVYEQYF. The genes are TRBV7-9 and TRBJ2-7; 7 nucleotides match TRBD2. V trimming: 2 bases; J trimming: 3 bases; junction bases outside the gene matches: 7. From germline, CDR1 is SEHNR and CDR2 FQNEAQ (reference sequence). The CDR3 extends over 15 amino acids.

V gene TRBV7-3 combines with J gene TRBJ2-7, with D possibly TRBD2 on 6 matching bases. Trimming shortened V by 4 bases and J by 2 bases, and 9 bases separated the two germline ends. From germline, CDR1 is SGHTA and CDR2 FQGTGA. CDR3 size: 13 residues. The DNA of the CDR3 is TGTGCCAGCAGCTCGGGACTCCCCTACGAGCAGTACTTC. It yields the protein CASSSGLPYEQYF.

The rearrangement links TRBV7-9 to TRBJ1-4; tentative D call: TRBD1 (6 bases). CDR1 and CDR2 (germline): SEHNR, FQNEAQ (reference sequence). Trimming cost V 2 bases and J 5 bases, with 12 bases left between them. The CDR3 extends over 15 amino acids. The CDR3 loop is CASSLRQDTNEKLFF. Written as DNA, the CDR3 is TGTGCCAGCAGCTTAAGACAGGATACGAATGAAAAACTGTTTTTT.

V usage is TRBV25-1 and J usage is TRBJ1-2; TRBD1 aligns across 9 bases. V was pared by 2 bases and J by 3 bases, with 4 bases of the junction left unmatched. The germline CDR1 and CDR2 sequences are MGHDK and SYGVNS. The CDR3 spans 15 residues. As DNA, the CDR3 is TGTGCCAGCAGTGAAGTTGGGACAGGGCACTATGGCTACACCTTC. Protein product: CASSEVGTGHYGYTF.

The chain couples TRBV4-1 to TRBJ2-4; unclear D gene. Looked up from germline, CDR1 is MGHRA and CDR2 is YSYEKL. The CDR3 is 14 residues long. Between the trimmed V and J ends, which lost 3 bases and 2 bases, there was a span of 8 bases. The CDR3 loop is CASSHTGPKNIQYF. CDR3 in DNA: TGCGCCAGCAGCCACACTGGGCCCAAAAACATTCAGTACTTC.

The chain links TRBV7-9 to TRBJ2-7; 8 nucleotides line up with TRBD1. From germline, CDR1 is SEHNR and CDR2 FQNEAQ (reference sequence). The CDR3 extends over 16 amino acids. The J segment lost 9 bases and the V segment lost 5 bases, leaving 18 bases of the junction unmatched. CDR3 DNA sequence: TGTGCCAGCAGCACTCCACGACAGGGGTTAGTCGGACGGCAGTACTTC. Protein product: CASSTPRQGLVGRQYF.

This rearrangement joins TRBV28 to TRBJ1-2, with 9 bases matching TRBD1. CDR1 and CDR2 from the germline V gene are MDHEN and SYDVKM. With V trimmed by 6 bases and J by 3 bases, 11 bases remained unmatched. The CDR3 consists of 16 residues. The CDR3 loop reads CASSPDGWTGDYGYTF. CDR3 sequence (DNA): TGTGCCAGCAGCCCCGATGGGTGGACAGGGGACTATGGCTACACCTTC.

The rearrangement joins TRBV28 to TRBJ2-5, with D perhaps TRBD2 (6 bases). Germline loops: CDR1 MDHEN, CDR2 SYDVKM. V was trimmed by 6 bases and J by 5 bases, leaving 13 bases between them. The CDR3 sequence is 13 residues long. CDR3 DNA sequence: TGTGCCAGCAGAATGACTAGTAGTGAGACCCAGTACTTC. This sequence encodes CASRMTSSETQYF.

J is TRBJ1-2 and V is TRBV6-4; D possibly corresponds to TRBD1 (6 bases). The germline V gene encodes CDR1 MRHNA and CDR2 SNTAGT. Trimming pared 7 bases from V and 3 bases from J, leaving 15 bases between. This CDR3 is 14 amino acids long. As DNA, the CDR3 is TGTGCCAGCAAAGGACAGAGGGGTGACTATGGCTACACCTTC. As protein: CASKGQRGDYGYTF.

The rearrangement joins TRBV12-5 to TRBJ1-4, with 9 bases fitting TRBD1. V lost 7 bases to trimming and J lost 5 bases; unmatched junction nucleotides: 8. The CDR3 loop spans 15 amino acids. The V gene's germline CDR1 is LGHNT and CDR2 FRNRAP. CDR3 residues: CASAPGTGTNEKLFF. The CDR3 coding sequence is TGTGCTAGTGCCCCCGGGACAGGGACGAATGAAAAACTGTTTTTT.

This chain joins TRBV19 and TRBJ2-1; TRBD2 matches at 10 bases. The junction had 3 bases not matched to a gene; V was cut back by 0 bases and J by 4 bases. The CDR3 length is 16 residues. Germline loops: CDR1 LNHDA, CDR2 SQIVND (reference sequence). CDR3 nucleotides: TGTGCCAGTAGTATAGATCTAGCGGGAGAGTACAATGAGCAGTTCTTC. Its translation: CASSIDLAGEYNEQFF.

J is TRBJ1-6 and V is TRBV15; weak D call: TRBD1 (6 bases). Germline lookup yields CDR1 LNHNV and CDR2 YYDKDF (reference sequence). The CDR3 sequence is 15 residues long. Deletions cut 4 bases from V and 8 bases from J, with 15 bases between. CDR3 in DNA: TGTGCCACCAGCACTGAACAGGGTTCCGATTCACCCCTCCACTTT. It specifies CATSTEQGSDSPLHF.

This clone was recorded many times. The chain combines TRBV6-4 with TRBJ2-3; 12 bases align to TRBD2. The CDR3 totals 16 residues. CDR1 and CDR2 (germline): MRHNA, SNTAGT. V lost 4 bases and J lost 4; bases outside the gene matches: 6. The CDR3: CASSASSGRGADTQYF. Written as DNA, the CDR3 is TGTGCCAGCAGTGCCTCTAGCGGGAGGGGCGCAGATACGCAGTATTTT.